This T cell receptor (beta chain) was identified in a study of vaccination effects on CD4 cells after COVID-19. The overall study: Two-dose BNT162b2 or mRNA-1273 vaccination was given to participants. Sampling occurred 16 days and one week pre-vaccination in a couple of convalescent patients. Study conclusions and caveats: Few convalescent patients were included, and no early post-infection timepoints were sampled.

Comments on this clone: Its antigen is not known.

Produced via immunoSEQ multiplex PCR; TCRdb's table is partial and in-frame only. The sample lists 35,000 to 45,000 clones; 73% were seen once. Germline V lookup: CDR1 MNHEY, CDR2 SMNVEV (reference sequence). The V segment lost 3 bases and the J segment 6 bases; nucleotides outside the gene matches: 13. The length of the CDR3 is 18 residues. Viral peptide pool expansion of antigen-specific CD4+ T cells preceded sequencing in the ViraFEST assay. CD4+ T cell isolation took place after 10 days of culture. The person was diagnosed with PCR-confirmed SARS-CoV-2 infection between March and December 2020. Wells containing approximately 2 million PBMC each were cultured with 10 IU/ml IL-2 and 8 to 10 ug/ml peptides.

The gene calls are TRBV27 and TRBJ2-2, with 10 bases matching TRBD2. Material: CD4+ T cells from PBMCs cultured with a peptide pool, obtained before COVID-19 vaccination. This TCR derives from a human donor who had a prior SARS-CoV-2 infection. The CDR3 reads CASSFGGLARTRPGELFF. In nucleotides, the CDR3 is TGTGCCAGCAGTTTCGGGGGACTAGCGAGGACAAGACCCGGGGAGCTGTTTTTT.